Shown below are 32 T cell receptor beta chains from a single sample sequenced in a study of shared clonotypes between healthy human individuals. Naive CD8 isolation took CD45RO-negative cells positively selected for CCR7 and excluded terminally differentiated effector memory CD45RA+ cells. Sequencing was performed with immunoSEQ multiplex PCR; in TCRdb, only in-frame clones are kept and a portion is missing. Of about 2 million clones in the sample, 85% to 95% are singletons; the top ten hold 0.95% to 1.5%. The material sequenced was naive CD8+ T cells sorted from blood. Receptors were obtained from a young man in good health.

V is TRBV5-4 and J is TRBJ2-1; tentative D call: TRBD2 (7 bases). CDR1 is SGHNT, CDR2 YYREEE, per germline (reference sequence). The V end lost 2 bases, the J end lost 9 bases, and 12 bases lay between the germline ends. This CDR3 comprises 13 residues. CDR3 amino acids: CASSFGGRGEQFF. CDR3 in DNA: TGTGCCAGCAGCTTCGGGGGGCGGGGTGAGCAGTTCTTC.

The chain recombines TRBV5-6 with TRBJ1-4; 9 bases agree with TRBD1. Trimming at V came to 3 bases and at J to 8 bases, leaving 2 bases not matched to a gene. Germline V CDR1 and CDR2: SGHDT, YYEEEE. The length of the CDR3 is 13 residues. CDR3 nucleotide sequence: TGTGCCAGCAGCTGGGACAGGGACGAAAAACTGTTTTTT. Encoded protein: CASSWDRDEKLFF.

This sequence joins TRBV7-8 and TRBJ2-2, with a weak D call TRBD1 (6 bases). This CDR3 region has 14 residues. Trimming removed 4 bases at V and 6 bases at J, with 12 bases between. Germline CDR1 and CDR2: SGHVS and FQNEAQ. For the CDR3, the DNA is TGTGCCAGCAGCTCTCAAGCAGGGGCCGGGGAGCTGTTTTTT. It specifies CASSSQAGAGELFF. Based on the CDR3 plus reference TRBV7-8 and TRBJ2-2, the full variable domain is GAGVSQSPRYKVAKRGQDVALRCDPISGHVSLFWYQQALGQGPEFLTYFQNEAQLDKSGLPSDRFFAERPEGSVSTLKIQRTQQEDSAVYLCASSSQAGAGELFFGEGSRLTVL.

This clone was recorded only once. J is TRBJ1-1 and V is TRBV2; weak D call: TRBD1 (6 bases). Trimming removed 1 base at V and 1 base at J, with 16 bases between. The CDR3 is 17 residues long. Germline CDR1 is SNHLY and CDR2 is FYNNEI. The CDR3 bases are TGTGCCAGCAGTGAAGAGGTGGGGACATGGGCGAACACTGAAGCTTTCTTT. This codes for CASSEEVGTWANTEAFF.

The chain uses TRBV6-1 and TRBJ1-4; a weak D match, TRBD1 (5 bases). V shed 1 base and J shed 0 bases, with 15 bases lying between them. CDR3 length: 18 residues. Germline assignment: CDR1 MNHNS and CDR2 SASEGT. The CDR3: CASSEGFRQIATNEKLFF. The DNA of the CDR3 is TGTGCCAGCAGTGAAGGTTTCCGACAGATCGCAACTAATGAAAAACTGTTTTTT.

On this clone itself: At the DNA level, this CDR3 is encoded by other sequences in the same sample as well. This chain's CDR3 is CASSFGQGSYEQYF. CDR3 coding DNA: TGTGCCAGCAGCTTCGGACAGGGGTCCTACGAGCAGTACTTC. The genes are TRBV11-2 and TRBJ2-7, with 9 positions matching TRBD1. Germline CDR1 reads SGHAT; CDR2 reads FQNNGV. The CDR3 runs 14 residues. Trimming took 3 bases from V and 1 from J; bases not matched to a gene: 1.

The chain is built from TRBV27 and TRBJ2-5; D not resolved. CDR1 MNHEY and CDR2 SMNVEV come from the germline V gene (reference sequence). V lost 6 bases, J lost 0 bases, and 14 bases lay in between. The CDR3 runs 15 residues. CDR3 residues: CASRLEWSDQETQYF. For the CDR3, the DNA is TGTGCCAGCAGGCTAGAGTGGTCGGACCAAGAGACCCAGTACTTC.

V is TRBV11-3 and J is TRBJ2-5; 7 bases line up with TRBD1. V dropped 2 bases and J dropped 3; count of bases not matched to a gene: 6. This CDR3 has 15 amino acids. Germline V gene lookup returns CDR1 SGHNT and CDR2 YENEEA. The CDR3 here is CASSLTTGAKETQYF. CDR3 bases: TGTGCCAGCAGCTTAACTACAGGGGCGAAAGAGACCCAGTACTTC. The complete variable domain, with remaining parts taken from reference TRBV11-3 and TRBJ2-5, reads EAGVVQSPRYKIIEKKQPVAFWCNPISGHNTLYWYLQNLGQGPELLIRYENEEAVDDSQLPKDRFSAERLKGVDSTLKIQPAELGDSAVYLCASSLTTGAKETQYFGPGTRLLVL.

This clone was picked up one time. The V gene is TRBV9, the J gene TRBJ1-6, with D unresolved. V was shortened by 0 bases and J by 9 bases, with 7 bases between the two germline ends. CDR1 is SGDLS and CDR2 is YYNGEE in the germline V gene. There are 13 residues in the CDR3. The CDR3 loop reads CASSVDTGSPLHF. DNA for the CDR3: TGTGCCAGCAGCGTAGACACGGGTTCACCCCTCCACTTT.

In its sample, this clone was seen a few times. Other DNA sequences within the sample encode an identical CDR3. V and J are TRBV9 and TRBJ1-2, with D possibly TRBD1 on 6 matching bases. This CDR3 has 14 amino acids. Trimming stripped 0 bases from V and 2 bases from J, with 8 bases between. Germline CDR1 is SGDLS and CDR2 is YYNGEE. The CDR3 nucleotides read TGTGCCAGCAGCGTAGGAGGGGGGAACTATGGCTACACCTTC. Translation: CASSVGGGNYGYTF.

The gene calls are TRBV15 and TRBJ2-3; D might be TRBD1 (5 bases). V lost 8 bases and J lost 4, with 16 bases in between. From germline, CDR1 is LNHNV and CDR2 YYDKDF (reference sequence). CDR3 length equals 14 residues. Written as DNA, the CDR3 is TGTGCCACCGGGCCTAAGGGGCGGTCAGATACGCAGTATTTT. It specifies CATGPKGRSDTQYF.

This sequence joins TRBV14 and TRBJ1-1; no firm D call. V was shortened by 0 bases and J by 1 base, with 12 bases between the two germline ends. The CDR3 loop spans 16 amino acids. CDR1 and CDR2 from the germline V gene are SGHDN and FVKESK. CDR3 bases: TGTGCCAGCAGCCAAGATCTGGGCACCGAGAACACTGAAGCTTTCTTT. Translated, it gives CASSQDLGTENTEAFF.

The V and J genes are TRBV30 and TRBJ2-1, with D unresolved. Germline CDR1 GTSNPN, CDR2 SVGIG (reference sequence). This CDR3 region has 13 residues. With 1 base removed from V and 5 bases from J, the gap between germline ends came to 9 bases. The CDR3 region is CAWSAQLHNEQFF. The CDR3 region has the DNA TGTGCCTGGAGTGCCCAGCTACACAATGAGCAGTTCTTC.

This clone was seen only a few times. The CDR3 nucleotides read TGTGCCACCAGCAGAGATCTGGTCCCCGGGACAGCAAATTCACCCCTCCACTTT. Protein sequence: CATSRDLVPGTANSPLHF. The chain combines TRBV15 with TRBJ1-6; 7 nucleotides match TRBD1. The germline gives CDR1 LNHNV, CDR2 YYDKDF (reference sequence). The CDR3 covers 18 residues. Trimming removed 0 bases from V and 7 bases from J; junction bases left unmatched: 12.

This clone was recorded once. The chain couples TRBV6-1 to TRBJ1-2; 7 bases fit TRBD1. CDR1 is MNHNS, CDR2 SASEGT, per germline. V gave up 5 bases and J gave up 3 bases; unmatched junction bases: 9. The CDR3 is 15 amino acids. CDR3 sequence (DNA): TGTGCCAGCAGTAACCGGGACAGCGCGCACTATGGCTACACCTTC. It specifies CASSNRDSAHYGYTF.

The rearrangement links TRBV4-1 to TRBJ1-1, with a possible D match to TRBD1 (6 bases). The germline V gene encodes CDR1 MGHRA and CDR2 YSYEKL. With 8 bases removed from V and 2 bases from J, the gap between germline ends came to 15 bases. The CDR3 length is 14 residues. The CDR3: CASGPGTPNTEAFF. CDR3 nucleotides: TGCGCCAGCGGTCCCGGGACACCTAACACTGAAGCTTTCTTT.

The chain is built from TRBV4-1 and TRBJ2-5, with D perhaps being TRBD1 or TRBD2 (5 bases each). The CDR3 covers 16 residues. The germline gives CDR1 MGHRA, CDR2 YSYEKL. Trimming removed 0 bases at V and 7 bases at J, with 18 bases between. CDR3 region: CASSQEDEIRAGTQYF. DNA for the CDR3: TGCGCCAGCAGCCAAGAGGACGAAATCAGGGCGGGGACCCAGTACTTC.

Points on this clone: The same CDR3 is also encoded by other DNA sequences in this sample. The chain combines TRBV9 with TRBJ2-3; a weak D match, TRBD2 (5 bases). The CDR3 has 13 amino acids. Germline CDR1 SGDLS, CDR2 YYNGEE. Trimming took 5 bases from V and 3 from J, leaving 10 bases between them. The CDR3 nucleotides read TGTGCCAGCAGTCTCACTAGGACAGATACGCAGTATTTT. Its translation: CASSLTRTDTQYF.

The J gene is TRBJ2-1, the V gene TRBV6-5; D tentatively reads TRBD1 or TRBD2 (6 bases each). Trimming cost V 2 bases and J 7 bases, with 12 bases left between them. The CDR3 spans 14 residues. Germline V lookup: CDR1 MNHEY, CDR2 SVGAGI. CDR3 sequence: CASSYRPGANEQFF. The CDR3 DNA reads as TGTGCCAGCAGTTACCGACCGGGGGCAAATGAGCAGTTCTTC.

V is TRBV10-1 and J is TRBJ2-3; possible D gene TRBD1, 6 bases. V lost 2 bases and J 5 bases, leaving 11 bases between the germline ends. This CDR3 region has 14 residues. Germline values: CDR1 WNHNN, CDR2 SYGVQD (reference sequence). CDR3 bases: TGCGCCAGCAGTGAGACAGGGCTGGAAGATACGCAGTATTTT. Protein product: CASSETGLEDTQYF.

The chain couples TRBV29-1 to TRBJ2-1; 10 bases fit TRBD2. V lost 1 base to trimming and J lost 5 bases; unmatched junction nucleotides: 20. The germline gives CDR1 SQVTM, CDR2 ANQGSEA. The CDR3 length is 20 residues. The CDR3, as DNA: TGCAGCGTTGAAGGGGAAGAGTGGACTAGCGGCTCCGGGCGACACAATGAGCAGTTCTTC. Translated: CSVEGEEWTSGSGRHNEQFF.

The chain carries TRBV7-6 and TRBJ2-5; 9 bases agree with TRBD2. This CDR3 is built from 15 residues. Trimming took 5 bases from V and 5 from J; bases not matched to a gene: 9. Germline V gene data show CDR1 as SGHVS and CDR2 as FNYEAQ. CDR3 in DNA: TGTGCCAGCAGCCCCCAGCGGGGGGCGGGGGAGACCCAGTACTTC. Amino acids: CASSPQRGAGETQYF.

The CDR3 reads CASSVAGAHEQFF. CDR3 nucleotides: TGTGCCAGCAGCGTAGCAGGGGCCCATGAGCAGTTCTTC. The gene calls are TRBV9 and TRBJ2-1, with D tentatively TRBD1 (6 bases). V was trimmed by 0 bases and J by 8 bases, leaving 9 bases between them. The CDR3 covers 13 residues. CDR1 is SGDLS, CDR2 YYNGEE, per germline.

This clone has only one observation. The V gene is TRBV13, the J gene TRBJ1-2; 10 bases are shared with TRBD1. CDR1 and CDR2 (germline): PRHDT, FYEKMQ (reference sequence). Trimming took 2 bases from V and 4 from J; bases not matched to a gene: 1. This CDR3 is 14 amino acids long. The CDR3: CASSLRDRGYGYTF. CDR3 bases: TGTGCCAGCAGCTTAAGGGACAGGGGCTATGGCTACACCTTC.

A remark on this clone: At the DNA level, this CDR3 is encoded by other sequences in the same sample as well. The chain recombines TRBV4-3 with TRBJ2-7; D unclear. The CDR3 totals 14 residues. Germline V CDR1 and CDR2: LGHNA, YSLEER. Trimming removed 1 base at V and 2 bases at J, with 9 bases between. CDR3 residues: CASSQVLGAYEQYF. CDR3 DNA: TGCGCCAGCAGCCAAGTCCTTGGGGCCTACGAGCAGTACTTC.

The chain links TRBV10-1 to TRBJ2-3; D unresolved. V shed 2 bases and J shed 6 bases, with 15 bases lying between them. Germline V lookup: CDR1 WNHNN, CDR2 SYGVQD (reference sequence). CDR3 length equals 15 residues. CDR3 nucleotide sequence: TGCGCCAGCAGTGAGGGACGGACCGATTGGGATACGCAGTATTTT. Residues: CASSEGRTDWDTQYF.

A word on this clone: At the DNA level, this CDR3 is encoded by other sequences in the same sample as well. The CDR3 loop reads CASSSTGGPYEQYF. The DNA for the CDR3 is TGCGCCAGCAGCTCTACCGGGGGCCCCTACGAGCAGTACTTC. The genes are TRBV5-1 and TRBJ2-7; D may correspond to TRBD1 or TRBD2 (6 bases each). From germline, CDR1 is SGHRS and CDR2 YFSETQ. The CDR3 extends over 14 amino acids. With 3 bases removed from V and 2 bases from J, the gap between germline ends came to 12 bases.

The chain couples TRBV5-6 to TRBJ2-5; D is possibly TRBD2 (5 bases). Germline V gives CDR1 SGHDT, CDR2 YYEEEE. V lost 0 bases to trimming and J lost 5 bases, with 11 bases between them. The CDR3 totals 14 residues. CDR3 sequence: CASSLAADLETQYF. The DNA for the CDR3 is TGTGCCAGCAGCTTGGCCGCGGACTTGGAGACCCAGTACTTC.

The V call is TRBV15, the J call TRBJ2-5; D is ambiguous. The CDR3 runs 13 residues. Deletions cut 5 bases from V and 2 bases from J, with 9 bases between. The V gene's germline CDR1 is LNHNV and CDR2 YYDKDF (reference sequence). The CDR3 loop is CATSGGPQETQYF. The CDR3, as DNA: TGTGCCACCAGCGGTGGTCCTCAAGAGACCCAGTACTTC.

Written as DNA, the CDR3 is TGTGCCAGCAGCGGACAGCACTATGGCTACACCTTC. It codes for CASSGQHYGYTF. V is TRBV6-5 and J is TRBJ1-2, with a weak D call TRBD1 (6 bases). Germline values: CDR1 MNHEY, CDR2 SVGAGI. V shed 6 bases and J shed 3 bases, with 8 bases lying between them. CDR3 length: 12 residues.

The rearrangement joins TRBV7-9 to TRBJ2-3, with 8 bases identical to TRBD2. Per the germline V gene, CDR1 is SEHNR and CDR2 is FQNEAQ (reference sequence). V gave up 5 bases and J gave up 4 bases; unmatched junction bases: 17. The CDR3 contains 18 residues. The CDR3: CASSPSRFSGGPADTQYF. The CDR3 DNA sequence: TGTGCCAGCAGCCCCTCCCGTTTCTCGGGGGGGCCCGCAGATACGCAGTATTTT.

This clone appeared once. CDR3 sequence reads: CASSYLVGSTGELFF. The CDR3, as DNA: TGTGCCAGCAGTTACCTGGTAGGGAGCACCGGGGAGCTGTTTTTT. The V call is TRBV6-5, the J call TRBJ2-2, with D maybe TRBD2 (5 bases). The germline V gene encodes CDR1 MNHEY and CDR2 SVGAGI. CDR3 length: 15 residues. Trimming pared 2 bases from V and 4 bases from J, leaving 11 bases between.